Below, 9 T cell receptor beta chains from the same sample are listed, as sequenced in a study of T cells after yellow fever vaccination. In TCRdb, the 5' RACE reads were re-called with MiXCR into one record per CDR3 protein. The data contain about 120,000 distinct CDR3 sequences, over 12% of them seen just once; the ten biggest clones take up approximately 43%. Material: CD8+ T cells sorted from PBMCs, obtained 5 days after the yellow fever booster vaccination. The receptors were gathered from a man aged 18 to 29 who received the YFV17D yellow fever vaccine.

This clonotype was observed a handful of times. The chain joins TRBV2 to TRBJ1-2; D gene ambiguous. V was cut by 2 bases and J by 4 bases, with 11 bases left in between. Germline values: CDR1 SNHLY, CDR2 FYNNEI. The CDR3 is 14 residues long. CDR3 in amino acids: CASSESMGSYGYTF. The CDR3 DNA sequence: TGTGCCAGCAGTGAATCTATGGGATCCTATGGCTACACCTTC.

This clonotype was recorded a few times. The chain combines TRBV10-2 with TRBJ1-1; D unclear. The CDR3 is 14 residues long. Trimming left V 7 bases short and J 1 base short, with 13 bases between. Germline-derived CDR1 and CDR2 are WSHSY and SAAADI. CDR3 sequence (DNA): TGCGCCAGCACATGGACCCCCCAGAACACTGAAGCTTTCTTT. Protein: CASTWTPQNTEAFF.

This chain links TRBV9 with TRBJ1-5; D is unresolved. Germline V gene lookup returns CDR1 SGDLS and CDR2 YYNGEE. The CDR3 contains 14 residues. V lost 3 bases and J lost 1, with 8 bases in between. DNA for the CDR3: TGTGCCAGCAGCGACGGACGGAGCAATCAGCCCCAGCATTTT. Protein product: CASSDGRSNQPQHF.

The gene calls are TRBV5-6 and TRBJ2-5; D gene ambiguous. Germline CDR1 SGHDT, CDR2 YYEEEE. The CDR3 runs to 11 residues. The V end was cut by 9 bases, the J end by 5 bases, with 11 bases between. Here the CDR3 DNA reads TGTGCCATCCCAGGCCCGGAGACCCAGTACTTC. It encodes CAIPGPETQYF.

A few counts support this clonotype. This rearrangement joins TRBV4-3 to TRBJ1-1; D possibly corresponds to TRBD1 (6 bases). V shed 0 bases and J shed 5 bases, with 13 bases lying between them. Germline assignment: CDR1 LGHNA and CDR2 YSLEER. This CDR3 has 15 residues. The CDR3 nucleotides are TGCGCCAGCAGCCAAGATATCGGGCAGGGGACTGAAGCTTTCTTT. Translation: CASSQDIGQGTEAFF.

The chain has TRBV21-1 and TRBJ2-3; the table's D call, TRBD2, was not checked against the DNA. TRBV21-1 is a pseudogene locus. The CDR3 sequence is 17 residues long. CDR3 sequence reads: CASSKSWLAGGTDTQYF. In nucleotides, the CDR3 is TGTGCCAGCAGCAAAAGTTGGCTAGCGGGGGGCACAGATACGCAGTATTTT.

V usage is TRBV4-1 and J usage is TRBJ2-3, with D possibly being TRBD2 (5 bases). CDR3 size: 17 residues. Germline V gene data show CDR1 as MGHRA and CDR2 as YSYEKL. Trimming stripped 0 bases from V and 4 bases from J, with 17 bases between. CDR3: CASSQEGGSLQADTQYF. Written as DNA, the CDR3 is TGCGCCAGCAGCCAAGAAGGAGGTTCTTTGCAGGCAGATACGCAGTATTTT.

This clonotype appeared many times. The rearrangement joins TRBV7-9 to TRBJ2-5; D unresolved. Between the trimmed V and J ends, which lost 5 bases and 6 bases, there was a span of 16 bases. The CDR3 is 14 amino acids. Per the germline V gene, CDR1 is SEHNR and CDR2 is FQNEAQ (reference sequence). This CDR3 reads CASSRGPIPKTQYF. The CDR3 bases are TGTGCCAGCAGCCGAGGACCGATTCCGAAGACCCAGTACTTC. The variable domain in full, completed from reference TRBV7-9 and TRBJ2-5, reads DTGVSQNPRHKITKRGQNVTFRCDPISEHNRLYWYRQTLGQGPEFLTYFQNEAQLEKSRLLSDRFSAERPKGSFSTLEIQRTEQGDSAMYLCASSRGPIPKTQYFGPGTRLLVL.

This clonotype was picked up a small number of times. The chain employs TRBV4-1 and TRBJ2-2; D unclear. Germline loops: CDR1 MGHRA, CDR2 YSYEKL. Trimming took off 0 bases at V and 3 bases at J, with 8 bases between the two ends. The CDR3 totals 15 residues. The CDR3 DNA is TGCGCCAGCAGCCAAGATGGGCGGCACACCGGGGAGCTGTTTTTT. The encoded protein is CASSQDGRHTGELFF.